One and the same sample provided the 4 T cell receptor beta chains below, sequenced in a study of regulatory T cells in long-lasting Graves disease. Arm-PCR with iRepertoire HTBI primers amplified the CDR3 regions for these TCR beta libraries. TCRdb fed the multiplex PCR reads into MiXCR, producing one record per CDR3 protein. Among approximately 300,000 distinct CDR3 sequences listed, about a sixth were seen once. Time point of the sample: newly diagnosed GD, antithyroid drugs for less than 3 months. PBMCs were the source of the RNA used for TCR sequencing. The sample in question was peripheral blood mononuclear cells (PBMCs), obtained at new diagnosis, from a patient treated with antithyroid drugs. These receptors originate from a female donor with Graves disease.

This clonotype was detected many times. The chain combines TRBV6-1 with TRBJ1-1; TRBD1 agrees at 9 bases. This CDR3 has 17 amino acids. In germline, CDR1 is MNHNS, CDR2 SASEGT. After removal of 5 bases from V and 1 base from J, the junction contained 11 bases not matched to a gene. DNA of the CDR3: TGTGCCAGCAGTAGTTCCTGGGACAGGGTGGCGAACACTGAAGCTTTCTTT. The encoded protein is CASSSSWDRVANTEAFF.

This clonotype was recorded at least ten times. This chain connects TRBV2 to TRBJ2-1, with 8 bases aligning to TRBD1. The CDR3 is 13 amino acids. Germline CDR1 and CDR2: SNHLY and FYNNEI. Unmatched junction bases numbered 4, after V lost 6 bases and J lost 6 bases. The CDR3 sequence is CASRGTGLNEQFF. Here the CDR3 DNA reads TGTGCCAGCAGGGGGACAGGCCTCAATGAGCAGTTCTTC.

Within the sample, this clonotype is medium-sized. V gene TRBV11-2 combines with J gene TRBJ2-5; a possible D gene is TRBD2 (6 bases). V lost 0 bases to trimming and J lost 7 bases, with 15 bases between them. CDR3 length equals 15 residues. Germline V gives CDR1 SGHAT, CDR2 FQNNGV. In nucleotides, the CDR3 is TGTGCCAGCAGCTTAGATGGAGGGAAGGAGGGGACCCAGTACTTC. Protein sequence: CASSLDGGKEGTQYF.

J is TRBJ1-1 and V is TRBV12-3 or TRBV12-4, with D possibly TRBD1 on 5 matching bases. V dropped 7 bases and J dropped 4 bases, with 16 bases sitting between them. The CDR3 length is 14 residues. The CDR3 DNA follows: TGTGCCAGCACCCCTCGCCAGGGCGGCACTGAAGCTTTCTTT. It encodes CASTPRQGGTEAFF.